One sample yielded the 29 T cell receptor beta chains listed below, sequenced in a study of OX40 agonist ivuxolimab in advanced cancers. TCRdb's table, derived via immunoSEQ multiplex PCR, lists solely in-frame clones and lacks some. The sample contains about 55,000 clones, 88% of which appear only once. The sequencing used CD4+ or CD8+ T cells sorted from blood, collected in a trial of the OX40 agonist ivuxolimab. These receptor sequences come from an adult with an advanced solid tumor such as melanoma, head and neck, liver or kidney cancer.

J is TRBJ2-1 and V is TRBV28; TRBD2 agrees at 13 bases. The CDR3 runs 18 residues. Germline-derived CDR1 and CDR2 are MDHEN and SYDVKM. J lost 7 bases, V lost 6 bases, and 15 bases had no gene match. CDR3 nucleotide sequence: TGTGCCAGCAGGGGGACAGGCGGAACTAGCGGGAGGGTGAATGAGCAGTTCTTC. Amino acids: CASRGTGGTSGRVNEQFF.

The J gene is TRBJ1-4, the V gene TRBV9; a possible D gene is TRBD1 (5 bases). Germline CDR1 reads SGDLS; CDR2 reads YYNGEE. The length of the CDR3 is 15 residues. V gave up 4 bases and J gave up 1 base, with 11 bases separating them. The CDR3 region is CASSSRDRTNEKLFF. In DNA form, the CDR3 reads TGTGCCAGCAGCTCAAGGGACCGAACTAATGAAAAACTGTTTTTT.

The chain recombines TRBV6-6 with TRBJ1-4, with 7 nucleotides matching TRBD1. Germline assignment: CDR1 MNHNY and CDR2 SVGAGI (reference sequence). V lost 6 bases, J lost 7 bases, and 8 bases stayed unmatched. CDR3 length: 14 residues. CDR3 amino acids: CASSWDSRPEKLFF. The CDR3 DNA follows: TGTGCCAGCAGCTGGGACAGTAGACCTGAAAAACTGTTTTTT.

The CDR3 bases are TGTGCCAGCAGCAAGCCGGGACTAGATGTCAACAATGAGCAGTTCTTC. Encoded protein: CASSKPGLDVNNEQFF. The genes are TRBV7-2 and TRBJ2-1, with TRBD2 matching over 8 bases. Trimming took 5 bases from V and 5 from J; bases not matched to a gene: 11. Per the germline V gene, CDR1 is SGHTA and CDR2 is FQGNSA. This CDR3 spans 16 amino acids.

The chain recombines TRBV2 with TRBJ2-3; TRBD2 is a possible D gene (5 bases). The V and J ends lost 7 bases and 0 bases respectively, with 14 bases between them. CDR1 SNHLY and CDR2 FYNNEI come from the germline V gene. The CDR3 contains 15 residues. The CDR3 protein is CASNGEGTSTDTQYF. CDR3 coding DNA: TGTGCCAGCAACGGGGAAGGCACTAGCACAGATACGCAGTATTTT.

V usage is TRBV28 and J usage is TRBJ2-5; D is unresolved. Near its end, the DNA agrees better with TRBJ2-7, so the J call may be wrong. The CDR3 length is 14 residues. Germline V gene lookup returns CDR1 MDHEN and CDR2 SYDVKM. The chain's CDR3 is CASSLLVVGYEQYF. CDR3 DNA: TGTGCCAGCAGTTTATTGGTAGTTGGGTACGAGCAGTACTTC.

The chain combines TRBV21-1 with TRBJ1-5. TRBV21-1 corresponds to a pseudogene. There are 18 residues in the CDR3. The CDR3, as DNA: TGTGCCAGCAGCAGGCAACGGGGGAGGGTAAGAGGCAATCAGCCCCAGCATTTT. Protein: CASSRQRGRVRGNQPQHF.

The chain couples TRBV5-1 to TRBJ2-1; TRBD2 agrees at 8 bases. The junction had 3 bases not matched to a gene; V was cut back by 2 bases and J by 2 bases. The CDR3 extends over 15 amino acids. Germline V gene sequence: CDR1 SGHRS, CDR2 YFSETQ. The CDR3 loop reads CASSLQGLAYNEQFF. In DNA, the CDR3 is TGCGCCAGCAGCTTACAGGGACTAGCCTACAATGAGCAGTTCTTC.

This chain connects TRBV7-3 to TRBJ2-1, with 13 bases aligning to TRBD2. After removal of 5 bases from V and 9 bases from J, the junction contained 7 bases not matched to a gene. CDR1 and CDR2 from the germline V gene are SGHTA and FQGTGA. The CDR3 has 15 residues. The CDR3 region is CASSPGTSGNGEQFF. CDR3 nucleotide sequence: TGTGCCAGCAGCCCGGGGACTAGCGGGAACGGTGAGCAGTTCTTC.

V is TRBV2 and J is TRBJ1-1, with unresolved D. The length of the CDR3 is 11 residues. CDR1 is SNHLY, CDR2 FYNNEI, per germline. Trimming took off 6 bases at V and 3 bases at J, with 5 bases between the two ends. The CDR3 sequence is CASSWDTEAFF. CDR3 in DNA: TGTGCCAGCAGCTGGGACACTGAAGCTTTCTTT.

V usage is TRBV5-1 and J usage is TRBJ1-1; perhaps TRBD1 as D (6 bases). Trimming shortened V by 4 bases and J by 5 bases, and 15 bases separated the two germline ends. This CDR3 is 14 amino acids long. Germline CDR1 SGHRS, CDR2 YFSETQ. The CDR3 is CASSPFRGGTEAFF. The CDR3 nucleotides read TGCGCCAGCAGCCCGTTTAGGGGGGGAACTGAAGCTTTCTTT.

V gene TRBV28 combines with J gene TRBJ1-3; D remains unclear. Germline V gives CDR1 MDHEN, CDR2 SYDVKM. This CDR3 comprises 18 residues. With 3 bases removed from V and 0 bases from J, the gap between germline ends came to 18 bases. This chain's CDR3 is CASSFKAPSPNSGNTIYF. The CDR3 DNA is TGTGCCAGCAGTTTTAAAGCCCCCTCCCCTAACTCTGGAAACACCATATATTTT.

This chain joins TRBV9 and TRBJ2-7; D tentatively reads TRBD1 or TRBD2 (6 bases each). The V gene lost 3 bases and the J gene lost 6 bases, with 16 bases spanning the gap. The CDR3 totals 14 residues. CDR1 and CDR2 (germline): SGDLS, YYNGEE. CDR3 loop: CASSEGGRTGEQYF. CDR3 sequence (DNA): TGTGCCAGCAGCGAGGGGGGTAGGACTGGCGAGCAGTACTTC.

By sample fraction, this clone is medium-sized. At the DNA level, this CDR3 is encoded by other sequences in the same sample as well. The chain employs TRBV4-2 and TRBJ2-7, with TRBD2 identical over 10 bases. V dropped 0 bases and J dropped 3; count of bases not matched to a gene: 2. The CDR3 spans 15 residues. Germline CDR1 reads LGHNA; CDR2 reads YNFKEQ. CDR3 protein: CASSQDRTSGYEQYF. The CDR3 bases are TGTGCCAGCAGCCAAGATCGGACTAGCGGCTACGAGCAGTACTTC.

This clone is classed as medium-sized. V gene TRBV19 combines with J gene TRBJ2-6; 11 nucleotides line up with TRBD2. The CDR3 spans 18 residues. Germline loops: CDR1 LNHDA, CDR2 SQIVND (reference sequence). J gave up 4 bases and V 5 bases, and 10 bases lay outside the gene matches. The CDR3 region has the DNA TGTGCCAGTAGTCCCAGACTAGCGGGAAAGGCAGGGGCCAACGTCCTGACTTTC. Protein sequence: CASSPRLAGKAGANVLTF. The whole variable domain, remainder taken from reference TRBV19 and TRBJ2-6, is DGGITQSPKYLFRKEGQNVTLSCEQNLNHDAMYWYRQDPGQGLRLIYYSQIVNDFQKGDIAEGYSVSREKKESFPLTVTSAQKNPTAFYLCASSPRLAGKAGANVLTFGAGSRLTVL.

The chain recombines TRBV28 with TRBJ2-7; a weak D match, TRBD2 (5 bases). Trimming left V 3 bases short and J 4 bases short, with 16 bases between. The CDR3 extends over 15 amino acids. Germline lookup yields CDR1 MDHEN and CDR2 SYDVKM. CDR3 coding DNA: TGTGCCAGCAGTTTTACCAGTGAGGGAGCTTACGAGCAGTACTTC. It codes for CASSFTSEGAYEQYF.

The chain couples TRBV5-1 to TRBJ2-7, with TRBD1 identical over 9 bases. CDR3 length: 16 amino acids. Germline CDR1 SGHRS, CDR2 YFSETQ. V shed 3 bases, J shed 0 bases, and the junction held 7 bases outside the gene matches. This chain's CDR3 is CASSYGTGMSSYEQYF. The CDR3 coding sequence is TGCGCCAGCAGCTATGGGACAGGGATGAGCTCCTACGAGCAGTACTTC.

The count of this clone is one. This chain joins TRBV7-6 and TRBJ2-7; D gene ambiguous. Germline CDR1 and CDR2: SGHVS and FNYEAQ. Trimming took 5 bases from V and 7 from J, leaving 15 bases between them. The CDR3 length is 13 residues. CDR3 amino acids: CASSPWGGGEQYF. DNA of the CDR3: TGTGCCAGCAGCCCTTGGGGTGGTGGGGAGCAGTACTTC.

DNA for the CDR3: TGTGCCAGCAGACCCCCCAGCGGGAGGGCCGGGGAGCAGTACTTC. Translated, it gives CASRPPSGRAGEQYF. The V call is TRBV6-5, the J call TRBJ2-7; TRBD2 matches at 10 bases. This CDR3 has 15 residues. Germline V gives CDR1 MNHEY, CDR2 SVGAGI. V trimming: 6 bases; J trimming: 7 bases; junction bases outside the gene matches: 12.

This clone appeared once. CDR3 DNA sequence: TGTGCCAGCAGCCTCGGCCTCAATGAGCAGTTCTTC. The encoded protein is CASSLGLNEQFF. V usage is TRBV5-4 and J usage is TRBJ2-1; the D is unclear. Between the trimmed V and J ends, which lost 4 bases and 6 bases, there was a span of 8 bases. The CDR3 has 12 amino acids. Germline-derived CDR1 and CDR2 are SGHNT and YYREEE (reference sequence).

The CDR3 protein is CASSPTGPGQPQHF. As DNA, the CDR3 is TGTGCCAGCAGTCCGACAGGGCCCGGACAGCCCCAGCATTTT. This chain connects TRBV28 to TRBJ1-5; 7 bases line up with TRBD1. V gave up 5 bases and J gave up 7 bases; unmatched junction bases: 8. Per germline, CDR1 MDHEN and CDR2 SYDVKM. The CDR3 is 14 residues long.

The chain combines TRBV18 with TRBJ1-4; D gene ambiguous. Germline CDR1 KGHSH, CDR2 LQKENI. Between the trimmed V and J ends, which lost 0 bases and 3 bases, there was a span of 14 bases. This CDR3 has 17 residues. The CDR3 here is CASSPPNMPLSNEKLFF. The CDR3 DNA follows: TGTGCCAGCTCACCACCGAACATGCCCCTGTCTAATGAAAAACTGTTTTTT.

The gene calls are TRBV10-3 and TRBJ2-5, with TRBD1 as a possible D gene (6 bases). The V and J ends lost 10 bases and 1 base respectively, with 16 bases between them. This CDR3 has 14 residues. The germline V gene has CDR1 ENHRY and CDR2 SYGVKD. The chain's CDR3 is CATRGAGTQETQYF. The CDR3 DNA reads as TGTGCCACCAGGGGAGCCGGGACCCAAGAGACCCAGTACTTC.

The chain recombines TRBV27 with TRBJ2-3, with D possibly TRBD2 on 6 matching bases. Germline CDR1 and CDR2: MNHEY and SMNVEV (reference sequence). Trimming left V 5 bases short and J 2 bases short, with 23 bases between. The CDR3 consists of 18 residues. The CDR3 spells CASSPQSGGWITTDTQYF. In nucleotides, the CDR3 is TGTGCCAGCAGTCCCCAGAGTGGGGGGTGGATCACCACAGATACGCAGTATTTT.

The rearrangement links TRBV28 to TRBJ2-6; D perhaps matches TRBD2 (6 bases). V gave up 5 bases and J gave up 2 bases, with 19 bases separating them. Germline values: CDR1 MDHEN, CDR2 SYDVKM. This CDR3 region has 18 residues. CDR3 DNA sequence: TGTGCCAGCAGTCCCCCTTGGCGGGACCGACCTGGGGCCAACGTCCTGACTTTC. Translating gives CASSPPWRDRPGANVLTF.

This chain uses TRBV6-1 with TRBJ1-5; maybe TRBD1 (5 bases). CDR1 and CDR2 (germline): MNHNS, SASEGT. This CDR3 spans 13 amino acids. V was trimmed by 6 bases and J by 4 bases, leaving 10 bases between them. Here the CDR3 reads CASRQVVNQPQHF. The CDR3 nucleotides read TGTGCCAGCAGACAGGTGGTGAATCAGCCCCAGCATTTT.

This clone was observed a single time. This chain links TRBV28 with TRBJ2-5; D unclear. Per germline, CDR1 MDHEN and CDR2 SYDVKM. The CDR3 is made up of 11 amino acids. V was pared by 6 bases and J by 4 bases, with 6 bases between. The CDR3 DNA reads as TGTGCCAGCAGACGTACAGAGACCCAGTACTTC. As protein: CASRRTETQYF.

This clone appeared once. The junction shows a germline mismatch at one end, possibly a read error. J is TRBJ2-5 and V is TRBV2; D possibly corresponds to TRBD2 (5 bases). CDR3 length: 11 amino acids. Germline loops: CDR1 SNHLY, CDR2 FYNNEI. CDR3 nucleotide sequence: TGTGCCAGCAGTCAGGAGGTCGTAAGGGACTTC. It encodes CASSQEVVRDF.

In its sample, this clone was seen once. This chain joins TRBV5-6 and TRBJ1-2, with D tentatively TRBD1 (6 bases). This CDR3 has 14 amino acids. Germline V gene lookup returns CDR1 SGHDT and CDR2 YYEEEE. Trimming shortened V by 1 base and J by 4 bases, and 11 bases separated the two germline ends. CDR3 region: CASSLKDSSYGYTF. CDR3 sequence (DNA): TGTGCCAGCAGCTTGAAGGACAGCAGCTATGGCTACACCTTC.